This T cell receptor beta chain is drawn from a study of CD4+ T cells in melanoma. V lost 0 bases and J lost 1, with 8 bases in between. The CDR3 sequence is 14 residues long. The germline gives CDR1 SGHNT, CDR2 YYREEE (reference sequence). Some clones are missing from TCRdb's copy, which holds only in-frame ones; the method was immunoSEQ multiplex PCR. The data show a few thousand clones, with about 65% seen just once and about 31% held by the top ten. The sequenced sample was cells from a culture (not recorded whether cultured in vitro). The receptor's source is a human donor with melanoma. J is TRBJ2-7 and V is TRBV5-4; D possibly matches TRBD1 or TRBD2 (5 bases each). CDR3 coding DNA: TGTGCCAGCAGCTTGGGTGGGGGATCCTACGAGCAGTACTTC. Amino acids: CASSLGGGSYEQYF.